This T cell receptor beta chain was recovered during a study of T cell changes during pregnancy in multiple sclerosis. Only in-frame clones appear in the TCRdb table, and some are missing; sequencing was by immunoSEQ multiplex PCR. This table holds 35,000 to 45,000 clones, roughly 87% found once. CDR3 length equals 14 residues. V dropped 0 bases and J dropped 6 bases, with 12 bases sitting between them. CDR1 and CDR2 (germline): SGHRS, YFSETQ. The TCR comes from a female donor in good health, enrolled as a control in a pregnancy study. This specimen was CD4+ T cells from peripheral blood mononuclear cells, taken after pregnancy. This chain joins TRBV5-1 and TRBJ1-1, with D possibly TRBD1 on 5 matching bases. This CDR3 reads CASSLDGDSAEAFF. DNA for the CDR3: TGCGCCAGCAGCTTGGACGGGGACTCAGCTGAAGCTTTCTTT.